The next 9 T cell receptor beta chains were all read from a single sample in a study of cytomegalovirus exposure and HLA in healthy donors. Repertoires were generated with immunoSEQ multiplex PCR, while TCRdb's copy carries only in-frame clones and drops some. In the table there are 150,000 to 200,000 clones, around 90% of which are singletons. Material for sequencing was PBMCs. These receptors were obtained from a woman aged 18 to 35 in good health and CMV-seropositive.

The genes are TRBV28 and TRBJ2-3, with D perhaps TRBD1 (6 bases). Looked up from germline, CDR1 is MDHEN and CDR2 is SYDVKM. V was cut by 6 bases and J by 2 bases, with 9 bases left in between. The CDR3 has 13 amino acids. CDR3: CASRGTTTDTQYF. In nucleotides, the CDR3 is TGTGCCAGCAGGGGGACAACCACAGATACGCAGTATTTT.

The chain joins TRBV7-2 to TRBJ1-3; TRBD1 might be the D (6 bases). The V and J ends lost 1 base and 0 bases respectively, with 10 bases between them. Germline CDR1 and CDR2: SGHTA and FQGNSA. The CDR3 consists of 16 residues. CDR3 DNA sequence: TGTGCCAGCAGCTTAGGACAGGTCCGCTCTGGAAACACCATATATTTT. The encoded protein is CASSLGQVRSGNTIYF.

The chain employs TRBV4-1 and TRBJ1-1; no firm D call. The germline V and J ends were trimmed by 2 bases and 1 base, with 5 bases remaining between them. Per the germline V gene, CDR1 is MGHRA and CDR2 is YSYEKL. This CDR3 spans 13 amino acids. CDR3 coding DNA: TGCGCCAGCAGCCAAACAAAGAACACTGAAGCTTTCTTT. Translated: CASSQTKNTEAFF.

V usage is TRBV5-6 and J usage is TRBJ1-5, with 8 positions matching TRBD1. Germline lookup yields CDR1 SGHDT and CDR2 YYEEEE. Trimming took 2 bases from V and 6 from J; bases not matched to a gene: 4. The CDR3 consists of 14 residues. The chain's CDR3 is CASSFGQGSQPQHF. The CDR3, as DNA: TGTGCCAGCAGCTTCGGACAGGGTAGTCAGCCCCAGCATTTT.

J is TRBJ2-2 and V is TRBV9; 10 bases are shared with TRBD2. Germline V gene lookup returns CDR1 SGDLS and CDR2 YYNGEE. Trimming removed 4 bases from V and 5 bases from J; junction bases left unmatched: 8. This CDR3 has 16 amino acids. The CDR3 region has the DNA TGTGCCAGCAGCCCCCGAGCGGGAGGGCCAACCGGGGAGCTGTTTTTT. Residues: CASSPRAGGPTGELFF.

The CDR3 DNA reads as TGTGCCAGCAGCGTAGCTACGCGGGAGGTGACCGGGGAGCTGTTTTTT. Protein product: CASSVATREVTGELFF. The rearrangement joins TRBV9 to TRBJ2-2, with 8 bases fitting TRBD2. In germline, CDR1 is SGDLS, CDR2 YYNGEE. CDR3 length: 16 amino acids. The trim removed 0 bases at V and 5 bases at J, leaving 6 bases unmatched.

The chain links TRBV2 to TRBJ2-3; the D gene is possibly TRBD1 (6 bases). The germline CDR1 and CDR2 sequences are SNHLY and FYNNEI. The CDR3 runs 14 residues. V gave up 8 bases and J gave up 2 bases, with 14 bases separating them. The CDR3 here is CASWTVITTDTQYF. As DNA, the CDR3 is TGTGCCAGCTGGACAGTTATTACCACAGATACGCAGTATTTT.

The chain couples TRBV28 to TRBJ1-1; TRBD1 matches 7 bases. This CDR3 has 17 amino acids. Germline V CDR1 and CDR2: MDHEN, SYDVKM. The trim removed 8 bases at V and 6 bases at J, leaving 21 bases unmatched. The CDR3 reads CASLRGHFLLKVPEAFF. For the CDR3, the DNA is TGTGCCAGCCTGAGGGGGCATTTTCTTCTGAAGGTCCCTGAAGCTTTCTTT.

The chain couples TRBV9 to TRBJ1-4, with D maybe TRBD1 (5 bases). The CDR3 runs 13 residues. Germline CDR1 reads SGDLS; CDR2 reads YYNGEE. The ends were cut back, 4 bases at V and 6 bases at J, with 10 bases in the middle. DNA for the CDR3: TGTGCCAGCAGCTCCGGGGACTATGAAAAACTGTTTTTT. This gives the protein CASSSGDYEKLFF.